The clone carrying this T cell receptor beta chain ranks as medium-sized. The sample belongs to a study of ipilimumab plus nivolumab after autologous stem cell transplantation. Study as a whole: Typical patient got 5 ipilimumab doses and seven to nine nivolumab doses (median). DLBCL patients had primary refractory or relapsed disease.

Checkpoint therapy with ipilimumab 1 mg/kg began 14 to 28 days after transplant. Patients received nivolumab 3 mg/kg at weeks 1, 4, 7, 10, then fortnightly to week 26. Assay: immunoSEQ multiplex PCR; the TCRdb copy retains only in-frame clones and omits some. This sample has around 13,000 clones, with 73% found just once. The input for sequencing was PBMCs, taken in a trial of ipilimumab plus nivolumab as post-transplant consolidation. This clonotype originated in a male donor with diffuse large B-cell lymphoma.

The CDR3 reads CASSVPGTSEQYF. The CDR3 bases are TGTGCCAGCAGCGTTCCCGGGACTAGTGAGCAGTACTTC. This rearrangement joins TRBV5-4 to TRBJ2-7, with 8 bases identical to TRBD2. The V gene's germline CDR1 is SGHNT and CDR2 YYREEE (reference sequence). J lost 7 bases, V lost 4 bases, and 7 bases had no gene match. The CDR3 loop spans 13 amino acids.